These 11 T cell receptor beta chains were all obtained from the same sample, sequenced in a study of T cell repertoires in cytomegalovirus infection. MiXCR, applied by TCRdb to the reads, yields one record per CDR3 protein. The table shows about 300,000 distinct CDR3 sequences, with approximately 8.9% occurring only once. The sequenced material came from PBMCs. Source of these receptors: a human donor in good health (CMV status not recorded). Some clones in this sample may be carry-over from other donors' samples.

The chain recombines TRBV2 with TRBJ2-7; D is perhaps TRBD1 (5 bases). CDR3 length equals 14 residues. The V end lost 3 bases, the J end lost 6 bases, and 15 bases lay between the germline ends. Germline CDR1 and CDR2: SNHLY and FYNNEI. DNA for the CDR3: TGTGCCAGCAGTGACTCAGGGAACCCGATCGAGCAGTACGTC. Translated: CASSDSGNPIEQYV.

This clonotype was detected many times. This rearrangement joins TRBV14 to TRBJ1-1, with D possibly matching TRBD1 (6 bases). Germline V gives CDR1 SGHDN, CDR2 FVKESK. The CDR3 totals 15 residues. Trimming pared 1 base from V and 1 base from J, leaving 10 bases between. The CDR3, as DNA: TGTGCCAGCAGCCAAGTTGGGGGCCGGAACACTGAAGCTTTCTTT. It translates to CASSQVGGRNTEAFF.

In this sample, this clonotype turned up many times. The rearrangement uses TRBV7-2 and TRBJ2-3, with unresolved D. V was pared by 5 bases and J by 1 base, with 10 bases between. Germline V gene lookup returns CDR1 SGHTA and CDR2 FQGNSA. The CDR3 has 14 amino acids. CDR3 nucleotides: TGTGCCAGCAGCCAGCTTGAGGGCACAGATACGCAGTATTTT. Encoded protein: CASSQLEGTDTQYF.

This clonotype was detected a few times. The gene calls are TRBV5-1 and TRBJ2-7; D gene uncertain. The CDR3 spans 13 residues. Looked up from germline, CDR1 is SGHRS and CDR2 is YFSETQ. V was clipped by 5 bases and J by 2 bases, with 11 bases between them. The CDR3, as DNA: TGCGCCAGCAGGATAAGGGTTCCCTACGAGCAGTACGTC. Translating it yields CASRIRVPYEQYV.

J is TRBJ2-3 and V is TRBV10-3; D is possibly TRBD1 (6 bases). CDR1 ENHRY and CDR2 SYGVKD come from the germline V gene. The germline V and J ends were trimmed by 4 bases and 2 bases, with 16 bases remaining between them. CDR3 length: 16 residues. The CDR3 DNA follows: TGTGCCATCAGTGGGTCGGACAGACTATCCACAGATACGCAGTATTTT. It encodes CAISGSDRLSTDTQYF.

Remarks on this clonotype: A read error is possible here, since a much larger clone lies one base away. The chain is built from TRBV20-1 and TRBJ1-4; 11 nucleotides align to TRBD1. Germline V CDR1 and CDR2: DFQATT, SNEGSKA (reference sequence). V was clipped by 3 bases and J by 10 bases; unmatched bases: 7. This CDR3 region has 14 residues. In nucleotides, the CDR3 is TGCAGTGCTAGGAGGGGACAGGGGGTTTTAAAACTGTTTTTT. It translates to CSARRGQGVLKLFF.

This clonotype was observed many times. V is TRBV7-2 and J is TRBJ2-3; D ambiguous. Trimming stripped 1 base from V and 2 bases from J, with 10 bases between. This CDR3 is 15 amino acids long. The V gene's germline CDR1 is SGHTA and CDR2 FQGNSA. The DNA for the CDR3 is TGTGCCAGCAGCTTAGAGGTGGGGATCACAGATACGCAGTATTTT. Amino acids: CASSLEVGITDTQYF.

This clonotype has a count of ten or more. The genes are TRBV6-2 or TRBV6-3 and TRBJ2-7, with a tentative D call TRBD2 (6 bases). Trimming pared 0 bases from V and 3 bases from J, leaving 15 bases between. This CDR3 is built from 16 residues. CDR1 and CDR2 (germline): MNHEY, SVGEGT. CDR3 residues: CASSYSPGTSNYEQYV. As DNA, the CDR3 is TGTGCCAGCAGTTACTCCCCCGGGACTTCGAACTACGAGCAGTACGTC.

This clonotype appeared many times. V is TRBV2 and J is TRBJ2-1; 13 positions agree with TRBD2. This CDR3 comprises 15 residues. J was trimmed by 3 bases and V by 7 bases; bases with no gene match: 3. Per germline, CDR1 SNHLY and CDR2 FYNNEI. The CDR3 sequence: CASKGLAGVYNEQFF. CDR3 in DNA: TGTGCCAGCAAAGGACTAGCGGGAGTCTACAATGAGCAGTTCTTC.

This clonotype appeared many times. The genes are TRBV2 and TRBJ1-3; tentative D call: TRBD1 (5 bases). V gave up 6 bases and J gave up 3 bases, with 12 bases separating them. Germline assignment: CDR1 SNHLY and CDR2 FYNNEI. The CDR3 spans 14 residues. The CDR3 DNA is TGTGCCAGCAGCCGGGACGGCGGTGGAAACACCATATATTTT. This translates into CASSRDGGGNTIYF.

J is TRBJ1-1 and V is TRBV27; no definite D call. V dropped 5 bases and J dropped 7 bases, with 14 bases sitting between them. Germline CDR1 reads MNHEY; CDR2 reads SMNVEV (reference sequence). This CDR3 has 13 amino acids. CDR3 region: CASSLRTAGEAFF. Here the CDR3 DNA reads TGTGCCAGCAGTCTCCGGACCGCAGGTGAAGCTTTCTTT.